This TCR beta chain was retrieved from a study of blood T cell repertoires in COVID-19. Study summary: Italy, Spain and the United States were the sources of the convalescent and acute COVID-19 samples. PBMCs, B-cell-depleted T cells, or T cells provided the cDNA or gDNA that made up the material.

CDR1 is KGHSH, CDR2 LQKENI, per germline. V was cut by 4 bases and J by 1 base, with 8 bases left in between. The length of the CDR3 is 13 residues. Original processing methods: Reference gene primer amplification gave estimated nucleated cell counts. This table comes from immunoSEQ multiplex PCR, and its TCRdb copy is limited to in-frame clones, with some not included. Clonal size and the V and J genes are those of that table, whereas D and trimming came from the DNA. Of some 120,000 clones listed, around 77% are singletons. This chain uses TRBV18 with TRBJ2-7, with D possibly being TRBD1 (5 bases). The clonotype was recovered from a human donor in a cohort sampled during active COVID-19. The sequenced material came from peripheral blood. The CDR3 loop is CASSLDTSYEQYF. The CDR3 DNA is TGTGCCAGCTCACTGGACACATCCTACGAGCAGTACTTC.